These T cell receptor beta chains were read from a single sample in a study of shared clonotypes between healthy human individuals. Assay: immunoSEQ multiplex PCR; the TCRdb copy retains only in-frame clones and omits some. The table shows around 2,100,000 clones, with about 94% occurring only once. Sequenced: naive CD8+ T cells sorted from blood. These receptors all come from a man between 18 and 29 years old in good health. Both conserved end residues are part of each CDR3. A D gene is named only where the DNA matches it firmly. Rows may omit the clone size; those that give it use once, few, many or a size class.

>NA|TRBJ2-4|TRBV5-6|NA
CASSLHGGKNIQYF
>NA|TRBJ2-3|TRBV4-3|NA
CASSQEWTAGTDTQYF
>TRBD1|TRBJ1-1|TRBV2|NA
CASIIQGAGTEAFF
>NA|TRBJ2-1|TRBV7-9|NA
CASSPQTGLWDNEQFF
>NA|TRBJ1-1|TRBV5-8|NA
CASSLWPGEAFF
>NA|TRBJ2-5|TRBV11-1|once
CASSLSGGFQETQYF
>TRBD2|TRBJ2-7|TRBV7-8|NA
CASGPGTSESGEQYF
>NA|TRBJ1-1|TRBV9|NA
CASSVDAGGLTEAFF
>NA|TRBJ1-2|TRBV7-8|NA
CASSLVGVNYGYTF
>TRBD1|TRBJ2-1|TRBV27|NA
CASSLGTANYNEQFF
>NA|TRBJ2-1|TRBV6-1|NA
CASSEGAYWEQFF
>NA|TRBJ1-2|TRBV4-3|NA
CASSPTLDRSYGYTF
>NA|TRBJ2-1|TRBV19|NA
CASSPLQGGEQFF
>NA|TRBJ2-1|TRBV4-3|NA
CASSQDLPISSYNEQFF
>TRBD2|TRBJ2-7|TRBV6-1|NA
CASRTSGSIEQYF
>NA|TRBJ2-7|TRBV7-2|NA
CASSFTVSYEQYF
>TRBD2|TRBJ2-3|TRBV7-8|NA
CASSSLLAGANNTQYF
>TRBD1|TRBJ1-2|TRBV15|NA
CATSSRDRGGQIYGYTF
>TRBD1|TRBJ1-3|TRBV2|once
CASSERDRGIREGLASGNTIYF
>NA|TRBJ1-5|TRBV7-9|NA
CASSGTWTNQPQHF
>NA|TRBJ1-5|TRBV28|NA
CASSPFSIPGPQHF
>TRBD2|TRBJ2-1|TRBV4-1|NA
CASSPMGSVAGGRSSYNEQFF
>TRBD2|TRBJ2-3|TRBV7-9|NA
CASSVGTSGGLKDTQYF
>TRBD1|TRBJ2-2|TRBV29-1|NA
CSVDEQGSGELFF
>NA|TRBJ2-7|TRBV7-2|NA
CASSLTVAEQYF
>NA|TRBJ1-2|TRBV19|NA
CASSIDLETGGEIIYGYTF
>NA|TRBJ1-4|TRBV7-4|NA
CASILQTGIRTNEKLFF
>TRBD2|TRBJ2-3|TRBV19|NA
CASSTLAVSTDTQYF
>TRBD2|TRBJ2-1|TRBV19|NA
CASSIAREGPDEQFF
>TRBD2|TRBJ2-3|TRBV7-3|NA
CASSFASGTDTQYF
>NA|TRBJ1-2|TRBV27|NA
CASSFDGAWSNYGYTF
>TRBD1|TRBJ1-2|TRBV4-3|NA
CASSQDLYAAGGLWGYTF
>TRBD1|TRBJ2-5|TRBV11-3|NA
CARSRDRGRETQYF
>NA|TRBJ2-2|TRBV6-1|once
CASSSWAGATGELFF
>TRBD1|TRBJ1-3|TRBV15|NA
CATSPNLQGESGNTIYF
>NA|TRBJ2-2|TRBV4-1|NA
CASSQESGTGELFF
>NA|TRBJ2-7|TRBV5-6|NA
CASSDYGLPLEQYF
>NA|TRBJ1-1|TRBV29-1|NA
CSGVGGITEAFF
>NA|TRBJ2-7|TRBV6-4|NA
CASSVRDGFYEQYF
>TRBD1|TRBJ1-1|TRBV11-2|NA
CASSIGGQGGTEAFF
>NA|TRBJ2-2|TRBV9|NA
CASSVGNGELFF
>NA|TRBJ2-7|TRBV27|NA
CASSLLPGKGNYEQYF
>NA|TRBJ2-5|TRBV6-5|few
CASSYGTNEETQYF
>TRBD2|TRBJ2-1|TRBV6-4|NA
CASSRTSGYNEQFF
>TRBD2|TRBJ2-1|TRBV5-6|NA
CASSFSPLAGGSNEQFF
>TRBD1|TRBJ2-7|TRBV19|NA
CASSMVAGGEQYF
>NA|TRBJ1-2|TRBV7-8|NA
CASSLSTGFGGYTF
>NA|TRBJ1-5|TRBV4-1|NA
CASSPNAGVQPQHF
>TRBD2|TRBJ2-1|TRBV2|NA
CASIPPGLASYNEQFF
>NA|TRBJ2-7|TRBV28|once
CASRDTVISYEQYF
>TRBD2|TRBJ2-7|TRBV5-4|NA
CASSPGPAGNEQYF